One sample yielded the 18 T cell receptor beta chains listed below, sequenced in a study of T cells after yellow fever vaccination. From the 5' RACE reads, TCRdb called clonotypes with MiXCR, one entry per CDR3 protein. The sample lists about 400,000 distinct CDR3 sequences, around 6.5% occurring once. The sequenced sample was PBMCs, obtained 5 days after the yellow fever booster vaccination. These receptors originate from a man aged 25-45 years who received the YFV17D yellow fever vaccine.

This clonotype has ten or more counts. CDR3 protein: CASSLGRGFYNEQFF. In DNA form, the CDR3 reads TGTGCCAGCAGCTTAGGGCGGGGATTCTACAATGAGCAGTTCTTC. The genes are TRBV7-2 and TRBJ2-1, with TRBD2 as a possible D gene (6 bases). The CDR3 loop spans 15 amino acids. The V end lost 1 base, the J end lost 3 bases, and 10 bases lay between the germline ends. Germline lookup yields CDR1 SGHTA and CDR2 FQGNSA.

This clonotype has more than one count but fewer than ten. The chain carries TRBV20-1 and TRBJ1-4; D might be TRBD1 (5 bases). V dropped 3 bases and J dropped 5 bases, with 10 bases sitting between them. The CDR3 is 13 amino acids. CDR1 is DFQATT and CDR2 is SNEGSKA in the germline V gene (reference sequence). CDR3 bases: TGCAGTGCTAGCTATGGACAAAATGAAAAACTGTTTTTT. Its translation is CSASYGQNEKLFF.

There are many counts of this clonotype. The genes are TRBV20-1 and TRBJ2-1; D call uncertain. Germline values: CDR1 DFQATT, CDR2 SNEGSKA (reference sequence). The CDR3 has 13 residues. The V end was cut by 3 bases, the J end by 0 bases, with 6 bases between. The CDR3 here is CSASRSSYNEQFF. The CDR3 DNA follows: TGCAGTGCTAGTCGAAGCTCCTACAATGAGCAGTTCTTC.

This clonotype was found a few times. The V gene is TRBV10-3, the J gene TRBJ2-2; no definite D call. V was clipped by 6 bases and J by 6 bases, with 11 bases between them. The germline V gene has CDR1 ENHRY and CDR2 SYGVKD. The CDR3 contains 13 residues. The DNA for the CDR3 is TGTGCCATCAGCCCCGACCGGGCCGGGGAGCTGTTTTTT. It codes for CAISPDRAGELFF.

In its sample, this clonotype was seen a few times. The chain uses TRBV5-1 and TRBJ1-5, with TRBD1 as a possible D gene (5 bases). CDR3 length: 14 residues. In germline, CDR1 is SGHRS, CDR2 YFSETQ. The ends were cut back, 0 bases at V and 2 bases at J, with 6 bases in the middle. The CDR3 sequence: CASSLEGRNQPQHF. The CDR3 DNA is TGCGCCAGCAGCTTGGAGGGACGCAATCAGCCCCAGCATTTT.

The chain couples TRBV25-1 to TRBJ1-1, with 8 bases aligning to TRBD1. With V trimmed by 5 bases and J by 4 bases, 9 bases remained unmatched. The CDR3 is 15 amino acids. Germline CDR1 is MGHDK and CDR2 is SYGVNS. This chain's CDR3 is CASSSIQGAGTEAFF. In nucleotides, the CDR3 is TGTGCCAGCAGTTCCATCCAGGGGGCCGGCACTGAAGCTTTCTTT. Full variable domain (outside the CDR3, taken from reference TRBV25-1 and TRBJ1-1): EADIYQTPRYLVIGTGKKITLECSQTMGHDKMYWYQQDPGMELHLIHYSYGVNSTEKGDLSSESTVSRIRTEHFPLTLESARPSHTSQYLCASSSIQGAGTEAFFGQGTRLTVV.

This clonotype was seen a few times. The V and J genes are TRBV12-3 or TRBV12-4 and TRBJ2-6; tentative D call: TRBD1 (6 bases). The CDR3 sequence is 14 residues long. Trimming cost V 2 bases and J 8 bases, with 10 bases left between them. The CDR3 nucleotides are TGTGCCAGCAGTTTACGGGACATGACCAACGTCCTGACTTTC. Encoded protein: CASSLRDMTNVLTF.

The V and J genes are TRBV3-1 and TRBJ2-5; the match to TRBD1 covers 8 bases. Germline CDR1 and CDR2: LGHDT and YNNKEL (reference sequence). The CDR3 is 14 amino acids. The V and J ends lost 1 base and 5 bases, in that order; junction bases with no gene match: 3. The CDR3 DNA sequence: TGTGCCAGCAGCCAAGCGCAGGGGGCCGAGACCCAGTACTTC. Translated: CASSQAQGAETQYF.

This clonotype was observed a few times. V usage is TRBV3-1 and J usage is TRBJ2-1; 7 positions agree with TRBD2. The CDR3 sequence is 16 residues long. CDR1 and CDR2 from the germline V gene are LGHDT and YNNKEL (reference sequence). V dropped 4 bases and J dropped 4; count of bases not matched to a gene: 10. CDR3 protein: CASSPSGLKPYNEQFF. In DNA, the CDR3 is TGTGCCAGCAGCCCCTCGGGACTAAAGCCTTACAATGAGCAGTTCTTC.

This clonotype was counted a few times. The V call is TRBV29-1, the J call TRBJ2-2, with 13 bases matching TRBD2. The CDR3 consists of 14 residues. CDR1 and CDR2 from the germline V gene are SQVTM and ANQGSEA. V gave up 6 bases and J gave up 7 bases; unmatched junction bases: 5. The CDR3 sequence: CSVGTSGNIGELFF. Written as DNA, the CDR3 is TGCAGCGTAGGGACTAGCGGGAATATCGGGGAGCTGTTTTTT.

The CDR3, as DNA: TGTGCCAGCGGGTCCCAGCGGAGGGGGCAAAACATTCAGTACTTC. It specifies CASGSQRRGQNIQYF. The rearrangement uses TRBV7-2 and TRBJ2-4; TRBD1 is a possible D gene (7 bases). Germline V CDR1 and CDR2: SGHTA, FQGNSA. The germline V and J ends were trimmed by 8 bases and 5 bases, with 19 bases remaining between them. The CDR3 totals 15 residues.

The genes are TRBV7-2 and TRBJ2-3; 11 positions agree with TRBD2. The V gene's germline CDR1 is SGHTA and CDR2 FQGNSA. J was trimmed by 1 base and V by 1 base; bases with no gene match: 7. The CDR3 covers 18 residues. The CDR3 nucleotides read TGTGCCAGCAGCTTAGGGCATAGCGGGAGGGTCGGCACAGATACGCAGTATTTT. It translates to CASSLGHSGRVGTDTQYF. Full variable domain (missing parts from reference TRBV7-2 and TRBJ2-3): GAGVSQSPSNKVTEKGKDVELRCDPISGHTALYWYRQSLGQGLEFLIYFQGNSAPDKSGLPSDRFSAERTGGSVSTLTIQRTQQEDSAVYLCASSLGHSGRVGTDTQYFGPGTRLTVL.

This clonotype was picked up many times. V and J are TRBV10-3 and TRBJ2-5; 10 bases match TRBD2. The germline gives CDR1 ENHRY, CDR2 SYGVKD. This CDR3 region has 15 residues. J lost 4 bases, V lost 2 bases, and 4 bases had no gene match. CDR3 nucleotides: TGTGCCATCAGTGAGCCTCGACTAGCGGGAGAGACCCAGTACTTC. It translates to CAISEPRLAGETQYF.

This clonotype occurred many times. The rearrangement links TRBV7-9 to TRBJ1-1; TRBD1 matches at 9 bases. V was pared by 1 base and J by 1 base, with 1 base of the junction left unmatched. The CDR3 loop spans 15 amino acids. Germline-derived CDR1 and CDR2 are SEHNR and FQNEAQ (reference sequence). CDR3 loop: CASSLGGQGNTEAFF. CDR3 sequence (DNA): TGTGCCAGCAGCTTAGGGGGACAGGGGAACACTGAAGCTTTCTTT.

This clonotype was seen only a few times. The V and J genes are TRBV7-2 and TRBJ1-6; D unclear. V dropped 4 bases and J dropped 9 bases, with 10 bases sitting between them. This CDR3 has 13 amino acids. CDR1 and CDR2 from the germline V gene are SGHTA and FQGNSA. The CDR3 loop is CASSSTNFSPLHF. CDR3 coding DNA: TGTGCCAGCAGCTCCACCAATTTTTCACCCCTCCACTTT.

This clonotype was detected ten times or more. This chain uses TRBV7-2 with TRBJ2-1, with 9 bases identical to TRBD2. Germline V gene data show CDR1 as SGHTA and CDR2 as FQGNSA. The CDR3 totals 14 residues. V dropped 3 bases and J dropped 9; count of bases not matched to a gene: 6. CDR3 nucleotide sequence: TGTGCCAGCAGCTTTAGCGGGAGTAGGGGTGAGCAGTTCTTC. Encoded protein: CASSFSGSRGEQFF.

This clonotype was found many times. The CDR3 DNA sequence: TGCGCCAGCAGCGCGGACAGGGAGACGCCCCAGCATTTT. Translating it yields CASSADRETPQHF. The V gene is TRBV5-1, the J gene TRBJ1-5, with 8 bases lining up with TRBD1. Per the germline V gene, CDR1 is SGHRS and CDR2 is YFSETQ. After removal of 4 bases from V and 9 bases from J, the junction contained 6 bases not matched to a gene. The CDR3 loop spans 13 amino acids. The full variable domain, completed using reference TRBV5-1 and TRBJ1-5, is KAGVTQTPRYLIKTRGQQVTLSCSPISGHRSVSWYQQTPGQGLQFLFEYFSETQRNKGNFPGRFSGRQFSNSRSEMNVSTLELGDSALYLCASSADRETPQHFGDGTRLSIL.

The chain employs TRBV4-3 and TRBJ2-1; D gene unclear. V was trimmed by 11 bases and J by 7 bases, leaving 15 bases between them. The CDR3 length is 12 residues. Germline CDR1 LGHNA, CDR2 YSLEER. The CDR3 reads CAGSLHPNEQFF. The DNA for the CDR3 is TGCGCCGGAAGCTTACACCCGAATGAGCAGTTCTTC.